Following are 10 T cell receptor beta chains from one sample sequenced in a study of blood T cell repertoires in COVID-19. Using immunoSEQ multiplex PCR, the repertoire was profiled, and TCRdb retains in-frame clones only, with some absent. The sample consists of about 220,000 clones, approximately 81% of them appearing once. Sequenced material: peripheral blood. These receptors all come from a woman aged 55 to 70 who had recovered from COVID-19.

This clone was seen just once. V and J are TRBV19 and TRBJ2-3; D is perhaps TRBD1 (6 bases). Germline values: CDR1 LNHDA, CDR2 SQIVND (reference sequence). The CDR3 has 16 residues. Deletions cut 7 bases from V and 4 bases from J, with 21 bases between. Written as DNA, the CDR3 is TGTGCCAGTATGGACAGACCGGGTCCGTCGGCAGATACGCAGTATTTT. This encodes CASMDRPGPSADTQYF.

The chain's CDR3 is CASSIALAATYEQYF. The CDR3 DNA reads as TGTGCCAGTAGTATAGCACTAGCGGCTACCTACGAGCAGTACTTC. J is TRBJ2-7 and V is TRBV19, with 8 bases identical to TRBD2. Per the germline V gene, CDR1 is LNHDA and CDR2 is SQIVND (reference sequence). The CDR3 is 15 residues long. J lost 2 bases, V lost 1 base, and 4 bases had no gene match.

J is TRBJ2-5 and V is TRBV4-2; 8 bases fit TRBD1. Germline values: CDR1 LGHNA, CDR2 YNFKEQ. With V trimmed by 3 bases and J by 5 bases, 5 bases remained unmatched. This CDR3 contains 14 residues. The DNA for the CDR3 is TGTGCCAGCAGCCATCGGACAGGGCTGGAGACCCAGTACTTC. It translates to CASSHRTGLETQYF.

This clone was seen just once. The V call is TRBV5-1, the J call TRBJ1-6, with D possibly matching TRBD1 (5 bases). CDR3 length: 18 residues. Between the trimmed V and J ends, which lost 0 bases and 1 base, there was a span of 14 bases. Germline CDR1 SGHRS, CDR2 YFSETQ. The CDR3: CASSLATEGRSYNSPLHF. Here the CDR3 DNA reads TGCGCCAGCAGCTTGGCCACGGAGGGGCGGTCCTATAATTCACCCCTCCACTTT.

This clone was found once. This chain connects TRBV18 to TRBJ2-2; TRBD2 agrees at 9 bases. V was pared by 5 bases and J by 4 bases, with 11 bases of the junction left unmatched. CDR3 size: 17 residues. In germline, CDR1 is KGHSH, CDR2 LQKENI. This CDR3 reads CASSSNSGGRGTGELFF. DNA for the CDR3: TGTGCCAGCTCATCAAATAGCGGGGGAAGAGGCACCGGGGAGCTGTTTTTT. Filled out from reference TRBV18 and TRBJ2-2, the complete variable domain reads NAGVMQNPRHLVRRRGQEARLRCSPMKGHSHVYWYRQLPEEGLKFMVYLQKENIIDESGMPKERFSAEFPKEGPSILRIQQVVRGDSAAYFCASSSNSGGRGTGELFFGEGSRLTVL.

CDR3 nucleotide sequence: TGTGCCAGCAGCTTAGCGAGGGTCGCTGAAGCTTTCTTT. This gives the protein CASSLARVAEAFF. The V call is TRBV11-2, the J call TRBJ1-1; no reliable D call. Germline CDR1 reads SGHAT; CDR2 reads FQNNGV. This CDR3 region has 13 residues. The germline V and J ends were trimmed by 1 base and 6 bases, with 9 bases remaining between them.

As DNA, the CDR3 is TGTGCCTGGAGTCAACAGGGTACTCCCCTCGGGCAGTACTTC. Translated: CAWSQQGTPLGQYF. The chain combines TRBV30 with TRBJ2-7, with D perhaps matching TRBD1 (6 bases). Germline V gives CDR1 GTSNPN, CDR2 SVGIG (reference sequence). Trimming removed 2 bases at V and 9 bases at J, with 20 bases between. The CDR3 is made up of 14 amino acids.

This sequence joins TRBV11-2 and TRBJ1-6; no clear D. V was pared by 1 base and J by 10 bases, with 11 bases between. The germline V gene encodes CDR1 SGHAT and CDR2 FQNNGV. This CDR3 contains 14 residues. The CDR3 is CASSLVDPRSPLHF. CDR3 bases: TGTGCCAGCAGCTTAGTTGATCCTCGGTCACCCCTCCACTTT.

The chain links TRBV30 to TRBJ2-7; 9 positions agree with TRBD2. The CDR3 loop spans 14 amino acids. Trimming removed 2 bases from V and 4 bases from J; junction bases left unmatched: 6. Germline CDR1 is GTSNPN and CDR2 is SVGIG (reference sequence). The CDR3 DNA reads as TGTGCCTGGAGTAGCGGACTAGCGCGATACGAGCAGTACTTC. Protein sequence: CAWSSGLARYEQYF.

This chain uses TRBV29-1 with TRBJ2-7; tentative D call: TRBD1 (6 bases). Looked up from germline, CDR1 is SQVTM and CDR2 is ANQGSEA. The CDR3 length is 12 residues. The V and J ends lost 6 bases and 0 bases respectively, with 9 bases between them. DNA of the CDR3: TGCAGCGTACAGGGAATCTCCTACGAGCAGTACTTC. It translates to CSVQGISYEQYF.